This entry lists 17 T cell receptor beta chains sequenced from one sample in a study of cytomegalovirus exposure and HLA in healthy donors. PCR primers comprised 60 Vbeta and 13 Jbeta primers. Libraries were prepared by immunoSEQ multiplex PCR; TCRdb keeps only in-frame clonotypes and omits some of them. The data hold 90,000 to 150,000 clones, with approximately 84% observed a single time. The sequenced material came from PBMCs. These TCRs come from a man between 45 and 60 years old in good health and CMV-seronegative.

The J gene is TRBJ2-3, the V gene TRBV6-4; 11 bases agree with TRBD1. The CDR3 runs to 14 residues. CDR1 MRHNA and CDR2 SNTAGT come from the germline V gene. The V and J ends lost 2 bases and 6 bases, in that order; junction bases with no gene match: 1. In DNA form, the CDR3 reads TGTGCCAGCAGTGACGGACAGGGGGCTGATACGCAGTATTTT. As protein: CASSDGQGADTQYF.

The chain is built from TRBV28 and TRBJ1-1, with TRBD1 matching over 9 bases. The CDR3 is made up of 15 amino acids. From germline, CDR1 is MDHEN and CDR2 SYDVKM. J was trimmed by 1 base and V by 6 bases; bases with no gene match: 6. The CDR3: CASRIGTGWNTEAFF. In nucleotides, the CDR3 is TGTGCCAGCAGAATCGGGACAGGGTGGAACACTGAAGCTTTCTTT.

The chain uses TRBV19 and TRBJ2-7, with 7 bases lining up with TRBD2. Germline CDR1 is LNHDA and CDR2 is SQIVND (reference sequence). The CDR3 totals 14 residues. V shed 3 bases, J shed 2 bases, and the junction held 4 bases outside the gene matches. The CDR3 spells CASSMSSGTYEQYF. CDR3 DNA: TGTGCCAGTAGTATGTCTAGCGGTACCTACGAGCAGTACTTC.

This chain joins TRBV7-2 and TRBJ2-7; 11 nucleotides align to TRBD2. Germline V gives CDR1 SGHTA, CDR2 FQGNSA. J gave up 4 bases and V 4 bases, and 3 bases lay outside the gene matches. The CDR3 is 14 residues long. CDR3 region: CASSSIAGGYEQYF. In DNA form, the CDR3 reads TGTGCCAGCAGCTCGATAGCGGGAGGGTACGAGCAGTACTTC.

The CDR3, as DNA: TGTGCCAGCAGCTCCCCGACCGGGGTGTACTATGGCTACACCTTC. The encoded protein is CASSSPTGVYYGYTF. The chain has TRBV7-2 and TRBJ1-2; no reliable D call. Germline assignment: CDR1 SGHTA and CDR2 FQGNSA. The CDR3 has 15 amino acids. V lost 4 bases and J lost 3, with 15 bases in between.

V gene TRBV5-1 combines with J gene TRBJ2-2; a possible D gene is TRBD1 (5 bases). This CDR3 is 15 amino acids long. The V end was cut by 1 base, the J end by 4 bases, with 11 bases between. Germline loops: CDR1 SGHRS, CDR2 YFSETQ. CDR3 sequence: CASSLSRAATGELFF. The CDR3 nucleotides read TGCGCCAGCAGCTTGAGCAGGGCGGCCACCGGGGAGCTGTTTTTT.

This chain joins TRBV28 and TRBJ1-6; D perhaps matches TRBD1 (5 bases). Trimming cost V 3 bases and J 8 bases, with 8 bases left between them. CDR1 and CDR2 (germline): MDHEN, SYDVKM. The CDR3 extends over 13 amino acids. In DNA form, the CDR3 reads TGTGCCAGCAGTTTCCGGGGGGATTCACCCCTCCACTTT. This codes for CASSFRGDSPLHF.

J is TRBJ2-1 and V is TRBV5-1; D is uncertain. Trimming removed 0 bases at V and 0 bases at J, with 10 bases between. This CDR3 has 16 amino acids. The germline CDR1 and CDR2 sequences are SGHRS and YFSETQ. DNA for the CDR3: TGCGCCAGCAGCTTGGGACTTTTTAGCTCCTACAATGAGCAGTTCTTC. It translates to CASSLGLFSSYNEQFF.

The CDR3 spells CASSSEGSPWIQYF. CDR3 nucleotide sequence: TGCGCCAGCAGCTCTGAGGGTAGCCCTTGGATCCAGTACTTC. The gene calls are TRBV5-1 and TRBJ2-5, with a weak D call TRBD2 (5 bases). The length of the CDR3 is 14 residues. The germline gives CDR1 SGHRS, CDR2 YFSETQ. V lost 3 bases, J lost 10 bases, and 19 bases lay in between. Looking up the rest from reference TRBV5-1 and TRBJ2-5 gives the full variable domain: KAGVTQTPRYLIKTRGQQVTLSCSPISGHRSVSWYQQTPGQGLQFLFEYFSETQRNKGNFPGRFSGRQFSNSRSEMNVSTLELGDSALYLCASSSEGSPWIQYFGPGTRLLVL.

Details on this clone: At one end, the junction sequence differs from germline, possibly due to a read error. This chain connects TRBV5-1 to TRBJ1-2, with D unclear. CDR3 length: 17 amino acids. Germline V gene data show CDR1 as SGHRS and CDR2 as YFSETQ. The CDR3 reads CASSQHLVEGKTYGYPF. The DNA of the CDR3 is TGCGCCAGCAGCCAACACCTTGTGGAGGGAAAAACCTATGGCTACCCCTTC.

The chain has TRBV6-4 and TRBJ2-5; TRBD2 agrees at 7 bases. With the DNA end fitting TRBJ2-7 better, the J assignment may be wrong. Germline lookup yields CDR1 MRHNA and CDR2 SNTAGT. The CDR3 loop spans 13 amino acids. This chain's CDR3 is CASSLERDYEQYF. The CDR3 region has the DNA TGTGCCAGCAGTCTTGAGCGGGATTACGAGCAGTACTTC.

The chain couples TRBV7-8 to TRBJ2-1, with D possibly TRBD2 on 6 matching bases. V was trimmed by 5 bases and J by 5 bases, leaving 16 bases between them. Germline V CDR1 and CDR2: SGHVS, FQNEAQ. The CDR3 is 15 residues long. The CDR3 loop reads CASSVGTGQNNEQFF. The CDR3 DNA is TGTGCCAGCAGCGTCGGGACTGGACAAAACAATGAGCAGTTCTTC.

This clone was seen only a few times. V is TRBV6-1 and J is TRBJ2-1; 7 bases match TRBD2. CDR3 length: 14 amino acids. Germline lookup yields CDR1 MNHNS and CDR2 SASEGT. V lost 10 bases and J lost 6; bases outside the gene matches: 12. This CDR3 is CATWGGSVVNEQFF. The CDR3 bases are TGTGCCACTTGGGGCGGGAGCGTTGTCAATGAGCAGTTCTTC.

V is TRBV9 and J is TRBJ1-1; no reliable D call. The germline gives CDR1 SGDLS, CDR2 YYNGEE. V was shortened by 0 bases and J by 1 base, with 7 bases between the two germline ends. The CDR3 has 14 residues. The CDR3 loop is CASSVDLRNTEAFF. In DNA, the CDR3 is TGTGCCAGCAGCGTAGACCTCAGGAACACTGAAGCTTTCTTT. Complete variable domain (other parts from reference TRBV9 and TRBJ1-1): DSGVTQTPKHLITATGQRVTLRCSPRSGDLSVYWYQQSLDQGLQFLIQYYNGEERAKGNILERFSAQQFPDLHSELNLSSLELGDSALYFCASSVDLRNTEAFFGQGTRLTVV.

J is TRBJ2-4 and V is TRBV4-3; 11 nucleotides agree with TRBD2. The CDR3 loop spans 19 amino acids. Germline CDR1 reads LGHNA; CDR2 reads YSLEER. The trim removed 1 base at V and 9 bases at J, leaving 17 bases unmatched. The CDR3 nucleotides read TGCGCCAGCAGCCAAGGTGTGGGGCTAGCGGGAGGAGCTCGAGGCATTCAGTACTTC. The encoded protein is CASSQGVGLAGGARGIQYF.

The gene calls are TRBV13 and TRBJ1-3; D call uncertain. Germline values: CDR1 PRHDT, CDR2 FYEKMQ (reference sequence). V was clipped by 5 bases and J by 4 bases, with 15 bases between them. The CDR3 contains 15 residues. Written as DNA, the CDR3 is TGTGCCAGCAGCCCTGACGGGATAGCAGGAAACACCATATATTTT. Translated, it gives CASSPDGIAGNTIYF.

The V and J genes are TRBV4-3 and TRBJ2-3, with 9 bases identical to TRBD2. After removal of 0 bases from V and 4 bases from J, the junction contained 11 bases not matched to a gene. CDR3 length: 18 amino acids. In germline, CDR1 is LGHNA, CDR2 YSLEER. In DNA, the CDR3 is TGCGCCAGCAGCCAAGATCTTGTAGGAGCGGGGGGTTCAGATACGCAGTATTTT. Protein product: CASSQDLVGAGGSDTQYF.